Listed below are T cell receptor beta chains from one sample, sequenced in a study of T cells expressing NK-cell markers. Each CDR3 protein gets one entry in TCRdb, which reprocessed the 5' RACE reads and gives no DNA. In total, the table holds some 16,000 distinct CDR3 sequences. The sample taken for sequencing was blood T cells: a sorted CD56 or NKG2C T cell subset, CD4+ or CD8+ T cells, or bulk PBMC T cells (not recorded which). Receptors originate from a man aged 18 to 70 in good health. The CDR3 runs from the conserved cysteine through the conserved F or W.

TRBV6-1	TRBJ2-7	CASRGLGPSSYEQYF
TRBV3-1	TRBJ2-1	CASSPERGGKFF
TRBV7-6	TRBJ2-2	CASSDSVTGELFF
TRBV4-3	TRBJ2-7	CASSQNRDGGLGEQYF
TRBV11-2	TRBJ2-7	CASSLVYGSSYEQYF
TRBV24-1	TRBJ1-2	CATSDFEHNYGYTF
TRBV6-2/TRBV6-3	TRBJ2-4	CASSVWDRGLDIQYF
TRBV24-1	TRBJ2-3	CATSDLPGTDTQYF
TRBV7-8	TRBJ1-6	CASSYGQGISPLHF
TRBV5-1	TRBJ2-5	CASSSASVLIQETQYF
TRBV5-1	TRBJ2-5	CASSRSPSGGQETQYF
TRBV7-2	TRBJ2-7	CASSLVAGDYEQYF
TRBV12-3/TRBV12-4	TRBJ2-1	CASSLTRNRRFF
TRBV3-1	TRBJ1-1	CASSQTPSGGGRTEAFF
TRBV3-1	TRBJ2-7	CASSQGLAGSYEQYF
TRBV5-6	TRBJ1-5	CASSASGLDINQPQHF
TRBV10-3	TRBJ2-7	CAISATGGLTYEQYF
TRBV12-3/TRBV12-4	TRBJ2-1	CASSTDRAFNEQFF
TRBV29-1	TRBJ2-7	CSVEDGSVEQYF
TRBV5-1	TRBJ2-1	CASSPFPTSGTGNEQFF
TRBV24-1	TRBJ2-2	CATSAPPGQGPTGELFF
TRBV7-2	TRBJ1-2	CASDQTGANYGYTF
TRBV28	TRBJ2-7	CASSWGQGYEQYF
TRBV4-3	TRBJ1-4	CASSQGQGTGSEKLFF